A single sample gave rise to the 2 T cell receptor beta chains below, sequenced in a study of blood T cell repertoires in COVID-19. Repertoires were generated with immunoSEQ multiplex PCR, while TCRdb's copy carries only in-frame clones and drops some. The sample lists some 140,000 clones, more than 70% occurring once. Sequenced material: PBMCs or T cells enriched from blood (not recorded which). The receptors derive from a man aged 35 to 55 with acute COVID-19.

The gene calls are TRBV2 and TRBJ2-7, with a possible D match to TRBD1 (5 bases). The CDR3 has 14 amino acids. From germline, CDR1 is SNHLY and CDR2 FYNNEI. The ends were cut back, 6 bases at V and 0 bases at J, with 12 bases in the middle. The CDR3 bases are TGTGCCAGCAGGTTGACAGAACTCTCCTACGAGCAGTACTTC. This translates into CASRLTELSYEQYF.

The chain couples TRBV18 to TRBJ2-5; unclear D gene. Per the germline V gene, CDR1 is KGHSH and CDR2 is LQKENI. V shed 2 bases and J shed 1 base, with 5 bases lying between them. The length of the CDR3 is 13 residues. The CDR3 sequence is CASSPNFQETQYF. CDR3 nucleotide sequence: TGTGCCAGCTCACCAAACTTCCAAGAGACCCAGTACTTC.